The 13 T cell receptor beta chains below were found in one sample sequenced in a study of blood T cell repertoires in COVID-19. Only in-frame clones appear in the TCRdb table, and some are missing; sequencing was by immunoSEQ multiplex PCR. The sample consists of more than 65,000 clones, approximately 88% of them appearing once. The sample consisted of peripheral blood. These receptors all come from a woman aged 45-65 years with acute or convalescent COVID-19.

Here the CDR3 reads CASSLTGTSEAFF. The CDR3 region has the DNA TGTGCCAGCAGCTTAACCGGGACATCAGAAGCTTTCTTT. The chain recombines TRBV7-2 with TRBJ1-1; D possibly corresponds to TRBD1 (6 bases). This CDR3 region has 13 residues. Germline lookup yields CDR1 SGHTA and CDR2 FQGNSA. Trimming left V 2 bases short and J 8 bases short, with 12 bases between.

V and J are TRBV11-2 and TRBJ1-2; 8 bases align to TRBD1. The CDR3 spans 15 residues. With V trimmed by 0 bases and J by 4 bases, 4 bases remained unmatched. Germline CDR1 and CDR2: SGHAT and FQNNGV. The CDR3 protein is CASSLEPGTGYGYTF. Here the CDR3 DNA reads TGTGCCAGCAGCTTAGAGCCAGGGACAGGCTATGGCTACACCTTC. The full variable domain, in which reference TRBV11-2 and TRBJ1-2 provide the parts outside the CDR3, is EAGVAQSPRYKIIEKRQSVAFWCNPISGHATLYWYQQILGQGPKLLIQFQNNGVVDDSQLPKDRFSAERLKGVDSTLKIQPAKLEDSAVYLCASSLEPGTGYGYTFGSGTRLTVV.

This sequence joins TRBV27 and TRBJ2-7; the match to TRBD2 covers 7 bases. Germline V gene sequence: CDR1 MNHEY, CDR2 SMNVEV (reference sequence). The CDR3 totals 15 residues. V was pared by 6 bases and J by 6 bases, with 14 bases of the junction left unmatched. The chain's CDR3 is CASRGLGGVPGEQYF. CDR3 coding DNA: TGTGCCAGCAGGGGTTTGGGGGGGGTTCCTGGCGAGCAGTACTTC.

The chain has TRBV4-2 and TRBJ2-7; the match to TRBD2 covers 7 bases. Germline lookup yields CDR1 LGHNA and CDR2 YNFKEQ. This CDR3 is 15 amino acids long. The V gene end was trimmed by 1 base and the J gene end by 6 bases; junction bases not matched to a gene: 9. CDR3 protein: CASSQARGSIREQYF. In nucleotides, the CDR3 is TGTGCCAGCAGCCAAGCTCGCGGGAGTATCCGCGAGCAGTACTTC.

This CDR3 reads CASSLTGNPNEKLFF. CDR3 bases: TGCGCCAGCAGCCTAACCGGGAATCCAAATGAAAAACTGTTTTTT. The chain joins TRBV4-1 to TRBJ1-4; D gene ambiguous. Germline V gene sequence: CDR1 MGHRA, CDR2 YSYEKL. V dropped 4 bases and J dropped 5 bases, with 14 bases sitting between them. This CDR3 contains 15 residues.

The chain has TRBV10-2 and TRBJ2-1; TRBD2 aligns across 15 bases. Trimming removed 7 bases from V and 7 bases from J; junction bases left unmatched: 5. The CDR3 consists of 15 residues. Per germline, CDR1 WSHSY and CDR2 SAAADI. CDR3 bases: TGCGCCAGCACAACCGGGACTAGCGGGGGGAATGAGCAGTTCTTC. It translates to CASTTGTSGGNEQFF.

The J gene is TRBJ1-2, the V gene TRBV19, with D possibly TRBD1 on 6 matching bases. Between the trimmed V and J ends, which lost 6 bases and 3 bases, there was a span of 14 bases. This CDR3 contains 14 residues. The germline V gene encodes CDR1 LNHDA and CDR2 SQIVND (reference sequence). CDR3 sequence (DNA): TGTGCCAGTAGCGGACAGTTCGGGGACTATGGCTACACCTTC. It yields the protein CASSGQFGDYGYTF.

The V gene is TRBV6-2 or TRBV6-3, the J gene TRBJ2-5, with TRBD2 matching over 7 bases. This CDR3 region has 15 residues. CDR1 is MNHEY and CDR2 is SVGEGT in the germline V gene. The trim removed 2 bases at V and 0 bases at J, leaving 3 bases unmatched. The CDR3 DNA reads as TGTGCCAGCAGTTACGGGGGGGACCACCAAGAGACCCAGTACTTC. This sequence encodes CASSYGGDHQETQYF.

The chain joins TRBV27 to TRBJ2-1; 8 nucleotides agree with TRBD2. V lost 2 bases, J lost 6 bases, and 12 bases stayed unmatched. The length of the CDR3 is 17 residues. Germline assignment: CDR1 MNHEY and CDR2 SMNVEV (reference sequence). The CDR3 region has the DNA TGTGCCAGCAGTTTAGCCCGCCCGGGACTAGAAGGCAATGAGCAGTTCTTC. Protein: CASSLARPGLEGNEQFF.

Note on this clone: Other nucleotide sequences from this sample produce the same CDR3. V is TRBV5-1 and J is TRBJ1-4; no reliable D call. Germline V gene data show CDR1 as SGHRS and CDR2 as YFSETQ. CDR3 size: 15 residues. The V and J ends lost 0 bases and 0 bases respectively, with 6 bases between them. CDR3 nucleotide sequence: TGCGCCAGCAGCTTGGCGCCGGCAACTAATGAAAAACTGTTTTTT. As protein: CASSLAPATNEKLFF. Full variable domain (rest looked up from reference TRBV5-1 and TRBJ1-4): KAGVTQTPRYLIKTRGQQVTLSCSPISGHRSVSWYQQTPGQGLQFLFEYFSETQRNKGNFPGRFSGRQFSNSRSEMNVSTLELGDSALYLCASSLAPATNEKLFFGSGTQLSVL.

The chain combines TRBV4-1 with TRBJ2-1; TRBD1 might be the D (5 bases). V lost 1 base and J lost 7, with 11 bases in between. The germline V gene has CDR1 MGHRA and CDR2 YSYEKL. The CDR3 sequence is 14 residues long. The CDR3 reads CASSQAGWGNEQFF. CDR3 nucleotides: TGCGCCAGCAGCCAAGCAGGGTGGGGAAATGAGCAGTTCTTC.

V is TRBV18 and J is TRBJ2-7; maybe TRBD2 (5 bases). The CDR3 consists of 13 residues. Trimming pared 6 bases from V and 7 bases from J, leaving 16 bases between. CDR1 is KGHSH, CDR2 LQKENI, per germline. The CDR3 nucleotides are TGTGCCAGCTCTGCCAAGGTGCGAGGGGAGCAGTACTTC. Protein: CASSAKVRGEQYF.

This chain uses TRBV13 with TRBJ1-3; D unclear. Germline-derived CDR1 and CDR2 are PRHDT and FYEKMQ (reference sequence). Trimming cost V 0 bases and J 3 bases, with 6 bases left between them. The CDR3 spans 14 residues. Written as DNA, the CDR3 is TGTGCCAGCAGCTTAGGGGCAAATGGAAACACCATATATTTT. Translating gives CASSLGANGNTIYF.